This TCR beta chain was retrieved from a study of CD8+ T cells in alopecia areata. Study summary: A 6-month off-drug phase came after tofacitinib, which had lasted 6 to 18 months.

Germline V gene data show CDR1 as LGHNA and CDR2 as YSLEER. This CDR3 comprises 12 residues. Trimming cost V 9 bases and J 3 bases; bases outside gene matches: 3. Treatment of the sample: oral pan-JAK inhibitor, 5-10 mg twice daily. Cell sorting was applied to PBMCs, and CD4+ and CD8+ T cells were collected. Worth noting for this clone: Its antigen is as yet unknown.

Whole-study results and caveats: Both scalp clonality and the expanded CD8+ clones among the top 100 showed a significant decrease with tofacitinib. Affected lesional scalp, above all in alopecia totalis/universalis, was more clonal than normal scalp.

Sequencing templates came from extracted RNA that was reverse transcribed into cDNA. Produced via immunoSEQ multiplex PCR; TCRdb's table is partial and in-frame only. Of 200,000 or so clones listed, more than 45% are singletons. This sequence joins TRBV4-3 and TRBJ1-1; 8 bases map to TRBD1. Sequenced material: CD4+ T cells sorted from blood, taken at week 24, from a patient treated with tofacitinib. This TCR was recovered from a human donor with alopecia areata. CDR3 sequence: CASGQGDTEAFF. CDR3 DNA: TGCGCCAGTGGACAGGGTGACACTGAAGCTTTCTTT.